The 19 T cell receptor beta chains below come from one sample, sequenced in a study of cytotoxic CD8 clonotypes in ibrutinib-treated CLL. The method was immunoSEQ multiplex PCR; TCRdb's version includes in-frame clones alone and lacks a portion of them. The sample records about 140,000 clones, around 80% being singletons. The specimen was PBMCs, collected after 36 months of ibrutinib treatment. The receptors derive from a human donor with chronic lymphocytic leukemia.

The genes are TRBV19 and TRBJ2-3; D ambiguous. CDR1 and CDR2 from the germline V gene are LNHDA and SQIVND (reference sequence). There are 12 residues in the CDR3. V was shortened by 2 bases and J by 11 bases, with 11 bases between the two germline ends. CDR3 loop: CASSIKGAGQYF. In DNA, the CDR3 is TGTGCCAGTAGTATAAAGGGCGCAGGGCAGTATTTT.

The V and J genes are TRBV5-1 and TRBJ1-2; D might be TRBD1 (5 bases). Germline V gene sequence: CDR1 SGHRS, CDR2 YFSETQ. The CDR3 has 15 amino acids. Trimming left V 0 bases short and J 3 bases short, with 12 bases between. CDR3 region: CASSLGMGRDYGYTF. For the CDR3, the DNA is TGCGCCAGCAGCTTGGGGATGGGGCGCGACTATGGCTACACCTTC. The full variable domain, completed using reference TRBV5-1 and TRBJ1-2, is KAGVTQTPRYLIKTRGQQVTLSCSPISGHRSVSWYQQTPGQGLQFLFEYFSETQRNKGNFPGRFSGRQFSNSRSEMNVSTLELGDSALYLCASSLGMGRDYGYTFGSGTRLTVV.

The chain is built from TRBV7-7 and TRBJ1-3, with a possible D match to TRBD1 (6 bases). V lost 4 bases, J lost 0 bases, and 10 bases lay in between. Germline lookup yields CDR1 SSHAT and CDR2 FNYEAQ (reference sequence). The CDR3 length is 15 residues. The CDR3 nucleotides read TGTGCCAGCAGCTCCGGGACAAACTCTGGAAACACCATATATTTT. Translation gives CASSSGTNSGNTIYF. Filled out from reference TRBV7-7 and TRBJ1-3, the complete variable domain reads GAGVSQSPRYKVTKRGQDVTLRCDPISSHATLYWYQQALGQGPEFLTYFNYEAQPDKSGLPSDRFSAERPEGSISTLTIQRTEQRDSAMYRCASSSGTNSGNTIYFGEGSWLTVV.

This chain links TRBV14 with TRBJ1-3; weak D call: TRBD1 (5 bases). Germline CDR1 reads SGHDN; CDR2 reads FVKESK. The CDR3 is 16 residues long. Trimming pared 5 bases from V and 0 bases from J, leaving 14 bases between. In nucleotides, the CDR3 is TGTGCCAGCAGCAGAAACAGGCTCCGCTCTGGAAACACCATATATTTT. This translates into CASSRNRLRSGNTIYF.

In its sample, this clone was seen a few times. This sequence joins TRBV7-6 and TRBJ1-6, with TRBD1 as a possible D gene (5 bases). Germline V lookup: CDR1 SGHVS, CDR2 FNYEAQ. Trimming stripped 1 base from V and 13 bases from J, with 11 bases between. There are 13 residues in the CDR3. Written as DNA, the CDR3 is TGTGCCAGCAGCTTAGACGGGGGGAGCCCCCTCCACTTT. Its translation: CASSLDGGSPLHF.

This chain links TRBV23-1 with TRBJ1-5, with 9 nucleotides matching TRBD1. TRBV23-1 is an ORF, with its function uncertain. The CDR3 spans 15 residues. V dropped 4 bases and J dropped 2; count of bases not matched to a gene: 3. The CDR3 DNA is TGCGCCAGCAGTCCACGGGACAGGGGCAATCAGCCCCAGCATTTT. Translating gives CASSPRDRGNQPQHF.

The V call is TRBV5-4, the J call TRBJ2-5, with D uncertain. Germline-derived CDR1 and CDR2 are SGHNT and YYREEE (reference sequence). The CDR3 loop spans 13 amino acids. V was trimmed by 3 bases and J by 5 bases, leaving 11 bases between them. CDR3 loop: CASSSERSETQYF. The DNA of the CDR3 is TGTGCCAGCAGCTCGGAGAGGTCGGAGACCCAGTACTTC.

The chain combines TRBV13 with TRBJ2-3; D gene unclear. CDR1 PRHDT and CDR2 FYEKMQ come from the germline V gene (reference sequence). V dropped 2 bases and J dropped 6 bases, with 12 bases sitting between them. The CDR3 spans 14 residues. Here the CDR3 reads CASSLRVEHDTQYF. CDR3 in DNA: TGTGCCAGCAGCTTACGGGTCGAGCACGATACGCAGTATTTT.

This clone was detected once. In nucleotides, the CDR3 is TGTGCCAGCAGTGCCCCCGATACTGAAAAACTGTTTTTT. It specifies CASSAPDTEKLFF. The gene calls are TRBV2 and TRBJ1-4; D unclear. The CDR3 spans 13 residues. Trimming removed 4 bases from V and 7 bases from J, with 10 bases in between. Germline CDR1 is SNHLY and CDR2 is FYNNEI.

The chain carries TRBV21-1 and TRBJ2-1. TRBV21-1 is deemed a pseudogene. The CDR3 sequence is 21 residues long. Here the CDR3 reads CASSNPPGPIPKRQSNNEQFF. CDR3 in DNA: TGTGCCAGCAGCAACCCCCCGGGACCGATTCCAAAGAGGCAAAGTAACAATGAGCAGTTCTTC.

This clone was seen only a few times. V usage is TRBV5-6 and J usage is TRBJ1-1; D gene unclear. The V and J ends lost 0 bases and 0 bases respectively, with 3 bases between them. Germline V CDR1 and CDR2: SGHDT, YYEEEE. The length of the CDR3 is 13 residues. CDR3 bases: TGTGCCAGCAGCTTGGTCGTGAACACTGAAGCTTTCTTT. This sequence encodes CASSLVVNTEAFF.

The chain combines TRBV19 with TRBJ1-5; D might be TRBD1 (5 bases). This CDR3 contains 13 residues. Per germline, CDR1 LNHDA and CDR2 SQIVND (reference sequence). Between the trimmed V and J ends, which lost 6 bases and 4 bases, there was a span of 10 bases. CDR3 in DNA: TGTGCCAGTAGGGACAATACGAATCAGCCCCAGCATTTT. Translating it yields CASRDNTNQPQHF.

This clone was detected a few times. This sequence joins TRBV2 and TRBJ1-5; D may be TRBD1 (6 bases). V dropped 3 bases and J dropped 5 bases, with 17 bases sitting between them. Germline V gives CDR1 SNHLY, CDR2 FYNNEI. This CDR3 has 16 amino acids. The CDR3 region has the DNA TGTGCCAGCAGTGATCCGGGGGCGCGTAACTATCAGCCCCAGCATTTT. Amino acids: CASSDPGARNYQPQHF.

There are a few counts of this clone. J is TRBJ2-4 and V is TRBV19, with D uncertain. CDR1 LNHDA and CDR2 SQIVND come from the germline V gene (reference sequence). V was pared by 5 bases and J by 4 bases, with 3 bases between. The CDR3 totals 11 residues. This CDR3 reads CASSVKNIQYF. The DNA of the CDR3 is TGTGCCAGTAGTGTGAAAAACATTCAGTACTTC.

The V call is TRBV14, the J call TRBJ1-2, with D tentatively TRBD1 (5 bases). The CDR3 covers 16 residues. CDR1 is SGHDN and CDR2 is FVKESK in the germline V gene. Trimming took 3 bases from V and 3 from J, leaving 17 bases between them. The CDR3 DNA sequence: TGTGCCAGCAGCCAGCTGAGTGGGGGGGACTACTATGGCTACACCTTC. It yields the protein CASSQLSGGDYYGYTF.

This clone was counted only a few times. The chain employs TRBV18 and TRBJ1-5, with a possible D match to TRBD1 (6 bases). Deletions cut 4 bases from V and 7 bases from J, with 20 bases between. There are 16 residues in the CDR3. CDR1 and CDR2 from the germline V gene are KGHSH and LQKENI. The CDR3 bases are TGTGCCAGCTCACTACTCCCGGGACAAACTGGCCAGCCCCAGCATTTT. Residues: CASSLLPGQTGQPQHF.

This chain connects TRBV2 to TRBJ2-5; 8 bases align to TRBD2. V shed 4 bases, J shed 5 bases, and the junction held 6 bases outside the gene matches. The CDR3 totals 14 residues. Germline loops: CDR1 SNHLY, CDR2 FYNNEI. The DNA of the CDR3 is TGTGCCAGCAGTGGCGTTAGCGGGATCGAGACCCAGTACTTC. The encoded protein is CASSGVSGIETQYF.

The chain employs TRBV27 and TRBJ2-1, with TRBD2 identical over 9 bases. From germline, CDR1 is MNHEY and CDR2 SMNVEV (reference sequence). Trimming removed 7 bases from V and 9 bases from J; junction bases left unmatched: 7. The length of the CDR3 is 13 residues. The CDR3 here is CASNRLAGIEQFF. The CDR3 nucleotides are TGTGCCAGCAACCGTCTAGCGGGAATTGAGCAGTTCTTC.

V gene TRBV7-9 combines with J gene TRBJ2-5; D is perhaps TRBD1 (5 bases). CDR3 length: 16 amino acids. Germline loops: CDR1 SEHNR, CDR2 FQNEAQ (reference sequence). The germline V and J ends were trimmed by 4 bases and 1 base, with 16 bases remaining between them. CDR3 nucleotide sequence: TGTGCCAGCAGCTCTATTTGGGGCGTCGGCCAAGAGACCCAGTACTTC. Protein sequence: CASSSIWGVGQETQYF. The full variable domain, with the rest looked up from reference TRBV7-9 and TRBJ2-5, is DTGVSQNPRHKITKRGQNVTFRCDPISEHNRLYWYRQTLGQGPEFLTYFQNEAQLEKSRLLSDRFSAERPKGSFSTLEIQRTEQGDSAMYLCASSSIWGVGQETQYFGPGTRLLVL.